This T cell receptor (beta chain) is drawn from a study of cytomegalovirus exposure and HLA in healthy donors. PCR primers comprised 60 Vbeta and 13 Jbeta primers. Profiled with immunoSEQ multiplex PCR; TCRdb holds only in-frame clones, not every one. Of 150,000 to 180,000 clones in the sample, around 79% are singletons; the top ten hold about 1.3%. This clonotype was sampled from a man between 18 and 29 years old in good health and CMV-seronegative. Sequencing input: PBMCs.

The CDR3 DNA reads TGCGCCAGCAGCTTGGGCCTAGCGGGAAGTTACAATGAGCAGTTCTTC. It codes for CASSLGLAGSYNEQFF. This chain connects TRBV5-1 to TRBJ2-1, with 9 bases that match TRBD2. In germline, CDR1 is SGHRS, CDR2 YFSETQ. V dropped 0 bases and J dropped 4; count of bases not matched to a gene: 5. This CDR3 is 16 amino acids long.